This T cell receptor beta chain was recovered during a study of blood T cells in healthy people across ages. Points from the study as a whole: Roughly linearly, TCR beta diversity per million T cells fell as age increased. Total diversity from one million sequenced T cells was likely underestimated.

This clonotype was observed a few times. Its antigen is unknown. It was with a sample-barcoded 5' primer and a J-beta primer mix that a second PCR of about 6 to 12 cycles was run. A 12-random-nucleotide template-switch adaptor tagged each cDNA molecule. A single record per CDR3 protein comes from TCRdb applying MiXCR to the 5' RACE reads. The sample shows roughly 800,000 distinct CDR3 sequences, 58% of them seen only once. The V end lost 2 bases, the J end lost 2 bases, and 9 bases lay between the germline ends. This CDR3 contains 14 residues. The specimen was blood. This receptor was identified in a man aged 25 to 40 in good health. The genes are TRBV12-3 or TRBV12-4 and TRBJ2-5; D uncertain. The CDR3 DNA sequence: TGTGCCAGCAGTTTACGTCGGCAGCAAGAGACCCAGTACTTC. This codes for CASSLRRQQETQYF.